Listed below are T cell receptor beta chains from one sample, sequenced in a study of blood T cell repertoires in COVID-19. TCRdb keeps only in-frame clones here, not all; method: immunoSEQ multiplex PCR. The sample holds about 61,000 clones, around nine tenths seen once. The sample was peripheral blood. Receptors originate from a woman in her forties or fifties with active or convalescent COVID-19. The CDR3 runs from the conserved cysteine through the conserved F or W. Fields, in order: CDR3 protein, CDR3 DNA, CDR3 length, V gene, clone size, D gene, J gene. D genes are given only for firm matches. Clone size, where shown, is once, few, many, or a class for clones that have expanded.

CASSVDSSYGYTF	TGTGCCAGCAGTGTGGACAGTTCTTATGGCTACACCTTC	13	TRBV2	-	-	TRBJ1-2
CASSHLNQPQHF	TGTGCCAGCAGCCATCTGAATCAGCCCCAGCATTTT	12	TRBV3-1/TRBV3-2	-	-	TRBJ1-5
CASSLGTGAGGLAGEEQFF	TGTGCCAGCAGCCTAGGGACAGGGGCGGGTGGCCTAGCGGGAGAAGAGCAGTTCTTC	19	TRBV6-4	-	-	TRBJ2-1
CASSLSRGSTEAFF	TGTGCCAGCAGCCTCTCCCGGGGTTCGACTGAAGCTTTCTTT	14	TRBV7-9	-	-	TRBJ1-1
CAWSGQSNQPQHF	TGTGCCTGGAGTGGACAAAGCAATCAGCCCCAGCATTTT	13	TRBV30	-	-	TRBJ1-5
CASSLGTGIISSYEQYF	TGTGCCAGCAGCTTGGGGACAGGGATTATCTCCTCCTACGAGCAGTACTTC	17	TRBV5-6	-	TRBD1	TRBJ2-7
CATLANEQFF	TGTGCCACACTCGCTAATGAGCAGTTCTTC	10	TRBV12-3/TRBV12-4	-	-	TRBJ2-1
CATLSKQANTEAFF	TGTGCCACCCTCAGCAAACAGGCGAACACTGAAGCTTTCTTT	14	TRBV6-5	few	-	TRBJ1-1
CASSLGGGASYEQYF	TGTGCCAGCAGCTTGGGTGGCGGGGCTTCCTACGAGCAGTACTTC	15	TRBV5-6	-	-	TRBJ2-7
CASRITGGNQPQHF	TGCGCCAGCAGGATAACAGGGGGCAATCAGCCCCAGCATTTT	14	TRBV10-1	-	TRBD1	TRBJ1-5
CAISESASGRGNEQFF	TGTGCCATCAGTGAGTCGGCTAGCGGGAGGGGGAATGAGCAGTTCTTC	16	TRBV10-3	-	TRBD2	TRBJ2-1
CASTDQGGYYGYTF	TGTGCCAGCACCGACCAGGGGGGTTACTATGGCTACACCTTC	14	TRBV5-4	-	TRBD1	TRBJ1-2
CASNGGGGSYNEQFF	TGTGCCAGTAATGGGGGCGGGGGATCCTACAATGAGCAGTTCTTC	15	TRBV6-6	-	-	TRBJ2-1
CASSLTAPRGTEAFF	TGTGCCAGCAGCCTGACAGCTCCGCGTGGCACTGAAGCTTTCTTT	15	TRBV27	-	-	TRBJ1-1
CASSGRGPYNEQFF	TGTGCCAGTAGCGGGAGGGGGCCCTACAATGAGCAGTTCTTC	14	TRBV2	-	TRBD2	TRBJ2-1
CASSTTGSRGETQYF	TGTGCCAGCAGTACCACAGGGTCTAGGGGTGAGACCCAGTACTTC	15	TRBV6-5	-	-	TRBJ2-5
CASSATSGTQYF	TGTGCCAGCAGTGCCACTTCGGGGACCCAGTACTTC	12	TRBV2	-	-	TRBJ2-5
CASRQGINSPLHF	TGTGCCAGCAGACAGGGGATTAATTCACCCCTCCACTTT	13	TRBV12-3/TRBV12-4	-	TRBD1	TRBJ1-6
CASSPTGAIAYEQYF	TGCGCCAGCAGCCCCACAGGGGCAATCGCCTACGAGCAGTACTTC	15	TRBV5-1	-	TRBD1	TRBJ2-7
CASSYSGTGNPEAFF	TGTGCCAGCAGCTACTCCGGGACAGGGAACCCTGAAGCTTTCTTT	15	TRBV7-9	-	TRBD1	TRBJ1-1
CASSAPGRSSGGTQYF	TGTGCCAGCAGCGCTCCGGGAAGATCTTCAGGGGGTACGCAGTATTTT	16	TRBV9	-	TRBD1	TRBJ2-3
CASSSGVPITDTQYF	TGCGCCAGCAGCTCGGGGGTTCCGATTACAGATACGCAGTATTTT	15	TRBV5-1	-	-	TRBJ2-3
CASTAGDSYEQYF	TGTGCCAGCACAGCGGGGGACAGTTACGAGCAGTACTTC	13	TRBV6-5	-	-	TRBJ2-7
CASSLNPSTGGETEAFF	TGTGCCAGCAGCTTGAATCCCTCGACAGGTGGGGAAACTGAAGCTTTCTTT	17	TRBV5-4	-	-	TRBJ1-1
CASSLAARRDNEQFF	TGTGCCAGCAGCCTGGCCGCACGGCGGGACAATGAGCAGTTCTTC	15	TRBV9	-	-	TRBJ2-1
CAISDSSGERQFF	TGTGCCATCAGTGACTCGTCGGGGGAGAGGCAGTTCTTC	13	TRBV10-3	-	-	TRBJ2-1
CASSKGLGTNEKLFF	TGTGCCAGCAGCAAAGGGCTCGGGACTAATGAAAAACTGTTTTTT	15	TRBV7-9	few	-	TRBJ1-4
CAISDPGLAGGRSSYNEQFF	TGTGCCATCAGTGATCCGGGACTAGCGGGAGGGAGGAGCTCCTACAATGAGCAGTTCTTC	20	TRBV10-3	-	TRBD2	TRBJ2-1
CATSDLGTGGKSVRATNEKLFF	TGTGCCACCAGTGATTTGGGGACAGGAGGTAAATCGGTTAGGGCAACTAATGAAAAACTGTTTTTT	22	TRBV24-1	-	TRBD1	TRBJ1-4
CASSTRRGRTDTQYF	TGTGCCAGCAGTACCAGGAGGGGGCGCACAGATACGCAGTATTTT	15	TRBV6-5	-	-	TRBJ2-3
CASSLGAGHYEQYF	TGCGCCAGCAGCTTGGGAGCGGGACACTACGAGCAGTACTTC	14	TRBV5-1	-	-	TRBJ2-7
CASSLGPGVAFEQFF	TGTGCTAGCAGCTTAGGACCGGGAGTTGCTTTTGAGCAGTTCTTC	15	TRBV7-7	-	-	TRBJ2-1
CACETGAATDTQYF	TGTGCCTGCGAGACAGGGGCGGCCACAGATACGCAGTATTTT	14	TRBV30	-	TRBD1	TRBJ2-3
CASSGRAEYEQYF	TGCGCCAGCTCCGGGAGGGCGGAGTACGAGCAGTACTTC	13	TRBV10-2	-	TRBD2	TRBJ2-7
CASSLWDRGRYEQYF	TGTGCCAGCAGTCTCTGGGATAGGGGGCGTTACGAGCAGTACTTC	15	TRBV13	-	TRBD1	TRBJ2-7
CASSESGGMKETQYF	TGCGCCAGCAGTGAGTCCGGAGGTATGAAAGAGACCCAGTACTTC	15	TRBV10-2	-	-	TRBJ2-5
CASRAGLYNTGELFF	TGTGCCAGCAGAGCGGGACTCTATAACACCGGGGAGCTGTTTTTT	15	TRBV27	-	TRBD2	TRBJ2-2